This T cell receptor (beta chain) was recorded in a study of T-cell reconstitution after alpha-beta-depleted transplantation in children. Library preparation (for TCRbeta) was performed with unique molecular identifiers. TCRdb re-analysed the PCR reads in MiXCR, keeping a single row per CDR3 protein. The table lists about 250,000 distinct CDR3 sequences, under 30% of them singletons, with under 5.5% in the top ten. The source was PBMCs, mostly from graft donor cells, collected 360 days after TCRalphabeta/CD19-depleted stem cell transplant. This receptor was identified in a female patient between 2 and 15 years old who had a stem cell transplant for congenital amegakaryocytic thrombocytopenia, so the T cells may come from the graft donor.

As DNA, the CDR3 is TGTGCCAGCAGGCCGGACGGTGGGGCGGGGACTGAAGCTTTCTTT. It is translated as CASRPDGGAGTEAFF. The J gene is TRBJ1-1, the V gene TRBV12-3 or TRBV12-4; D might be TRBD1 (5 bases). CDR3 length: 15 amino acids. Trimming removed 6 bases at V and 5 bases at J, with 19 bases between.